This T cell receptor beta chain was captured by sequencing in a study of immune evolution from preneoplasia to lung adenocarcinoma. Study results and caveats: Normal lung had the highest top T cell clone frequencies.

Sequencing was performed with immunoSEQ multiplex PCR; in TCRdb, only in-frame clones are kept and a portion is missing. The table has 5,500 to 7,000 clones, roughly 73% seen once. Germline V CDR1 and CDR2: KGHSH, LQKENI. Deletions cut 0 bases from V and 8 bases from J, with 13 bases between. The CDR3 loop spans 15 amino acids. A remark on this clone: Its antigen is not identified.

The sample consisted of FFPE lung adenocarcinoma in situ tissue. This receptor was taken from a donor aged 70 or over with lung adenocarcinoma. This sequence joins TRBV18 and TRBJ1-4; D possibly corresponds to TRBD1 (5 bases). The CDR3 DNA reads as TGTGCCAGCTCACCACCGGGGGGGACCAGGGAAAAACTGTTTTTT. Amino acid sequence: CASSPPGGTREKLFF.